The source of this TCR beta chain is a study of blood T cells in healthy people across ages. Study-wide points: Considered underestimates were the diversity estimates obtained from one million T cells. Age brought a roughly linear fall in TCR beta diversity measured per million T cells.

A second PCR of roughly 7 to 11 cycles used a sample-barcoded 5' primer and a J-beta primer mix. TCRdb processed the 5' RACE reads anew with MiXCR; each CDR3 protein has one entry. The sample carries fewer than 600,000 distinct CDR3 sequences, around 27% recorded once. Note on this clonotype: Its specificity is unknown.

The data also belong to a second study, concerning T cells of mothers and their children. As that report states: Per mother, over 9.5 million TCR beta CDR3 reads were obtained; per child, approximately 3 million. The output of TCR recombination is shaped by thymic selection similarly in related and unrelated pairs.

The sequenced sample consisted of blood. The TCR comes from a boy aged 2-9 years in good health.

CDR3: CASSSYRVREKLFF. The CDR3 DNA sequence: TGTGCCAGCAGTTCCTACAGGGTACGGGAAAAACTGTTTTTT. The J gene is TRBJ1-4, the V gene TRBV6-6, with a tentative D call TRBD1 (6 bases). Trimming shortened V by 4 bases and J by 8 bases, and 14 bases separated the two germline ends. Germline V CDR1 and CDR2: MNHNY, SVGAGI (reference sequence). The CDR3 is made up of 14 amino acids.